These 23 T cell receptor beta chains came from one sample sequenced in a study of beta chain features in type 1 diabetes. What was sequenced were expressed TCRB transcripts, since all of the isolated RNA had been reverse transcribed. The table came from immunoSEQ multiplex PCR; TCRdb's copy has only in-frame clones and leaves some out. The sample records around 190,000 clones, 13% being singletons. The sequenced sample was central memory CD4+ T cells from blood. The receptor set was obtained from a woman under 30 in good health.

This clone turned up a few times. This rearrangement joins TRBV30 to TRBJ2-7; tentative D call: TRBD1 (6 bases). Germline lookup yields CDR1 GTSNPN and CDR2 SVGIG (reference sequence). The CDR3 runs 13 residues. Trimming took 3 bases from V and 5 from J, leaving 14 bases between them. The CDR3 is CAWRGGFFHEQYF. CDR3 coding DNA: TGTGCCTGGAGAGGGGGTTTCTTCCACGAGCAGTACTTC.

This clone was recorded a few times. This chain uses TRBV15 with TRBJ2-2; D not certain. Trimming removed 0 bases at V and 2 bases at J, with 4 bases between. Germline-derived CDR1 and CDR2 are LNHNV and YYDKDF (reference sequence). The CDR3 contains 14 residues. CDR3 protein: CATSRDTNTGELFF. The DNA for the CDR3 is TGTGCCACCAGCAGAGATACTAACACCGGGGAGCTGTTTTTT.

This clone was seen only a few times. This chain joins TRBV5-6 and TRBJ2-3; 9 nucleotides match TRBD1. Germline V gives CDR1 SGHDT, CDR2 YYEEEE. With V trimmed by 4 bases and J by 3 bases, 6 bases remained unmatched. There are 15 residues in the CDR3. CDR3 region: CASSAGTGFTDTQYF. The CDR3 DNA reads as TGTGCCAGCAGCGCTGGGACAGGGTTTACAGATACGCAGTATTTT.

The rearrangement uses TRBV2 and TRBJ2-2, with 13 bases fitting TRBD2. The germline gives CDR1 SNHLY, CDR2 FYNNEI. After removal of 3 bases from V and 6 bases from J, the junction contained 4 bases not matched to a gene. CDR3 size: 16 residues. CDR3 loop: CASSERLAGGAGELFF. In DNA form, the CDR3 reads TGTGCCAGCAGTGAGAGACTAGCGGGAGGAGCCGGGGAGCTGTTTTTT.

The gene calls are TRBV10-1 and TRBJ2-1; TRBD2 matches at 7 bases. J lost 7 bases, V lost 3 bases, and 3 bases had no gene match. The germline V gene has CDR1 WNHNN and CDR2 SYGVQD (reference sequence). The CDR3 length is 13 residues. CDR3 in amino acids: CASSDLAENEQFF. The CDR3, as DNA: TGCGCCAGCAGTGATCTAGCGGAGAATGAGCAGTTCTTC.

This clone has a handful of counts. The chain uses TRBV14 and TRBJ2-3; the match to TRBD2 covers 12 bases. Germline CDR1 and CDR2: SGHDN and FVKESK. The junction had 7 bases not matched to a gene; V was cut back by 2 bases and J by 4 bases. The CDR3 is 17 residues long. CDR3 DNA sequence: TGTGCCAGCAGCCAAAGAAGGCTAGCGGGAGGGGCAGATACGCAGTATTTT. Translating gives CASSQRRLAGGADTQYF.

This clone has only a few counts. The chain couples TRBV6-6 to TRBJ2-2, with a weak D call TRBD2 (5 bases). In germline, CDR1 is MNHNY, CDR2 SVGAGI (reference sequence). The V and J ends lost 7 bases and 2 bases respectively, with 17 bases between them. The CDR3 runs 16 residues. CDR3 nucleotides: TGTGCCAGCATCCTGCGGACGGGATCTAACACCGGGGAGCTGTTTTTT. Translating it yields CASILRTGSNTGELFF.

CDR3 bases: TGCAGCGTTGGGGAGGTTTTTGGAAACACCATATATTTT. It translates to CSVGEVFGNTIYF. This chain joins TRBV29-1 and TRBJ1-3; D is unclear. The CDR3 is made up of 13 amino acids. Germline V gene sequence: CDR1 SQVTM, CDR2 ANQGSEA. Trimming removed 4 bases at V and 3 bases at J, with 10 bases between.

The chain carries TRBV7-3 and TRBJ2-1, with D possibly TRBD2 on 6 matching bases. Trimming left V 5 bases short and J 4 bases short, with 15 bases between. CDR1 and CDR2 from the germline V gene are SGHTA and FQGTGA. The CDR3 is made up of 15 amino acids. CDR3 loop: CASSPRVAAYNEQFF. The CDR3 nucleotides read TGTGCCAGCAGCCCGAGGGTAGCGGCTTACAATGAGCAGTTCTTC. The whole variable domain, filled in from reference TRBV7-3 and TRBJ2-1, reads GAGVSQTPSNKVTEKGKYVELRCDPISGHTALYWYRQSLGQGPEFLIYFQGTGAADDSGLPNDRFFAVRPEGSVSTLKIQRTERGDSAVYLCASSPRVAAYNEQFFGPGTRLTVL.

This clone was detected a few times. In nucleotides, the CDR3 is TGTGCCAGCAGCTTAGCGGCTAGCGGGGGTTACGAGCAGTACTTC. The encoded protein is CASSLAASGGYEQYF. The chain recombines TRBV7-8 with TRBJ2-7; 10 bases map to TRBD2. J was trimmed by 4 bases and V by 0 bases; bases with no gene match: 3. Germline-derived CDR1 and CDR2 are SGHVS and FQNEAQ. The CDR3 sequence is 15 residues long.

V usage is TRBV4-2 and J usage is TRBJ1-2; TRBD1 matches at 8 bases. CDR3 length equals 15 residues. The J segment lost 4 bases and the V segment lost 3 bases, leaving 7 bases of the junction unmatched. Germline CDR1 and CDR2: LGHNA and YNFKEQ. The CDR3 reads CASSQERQGSYGYTF. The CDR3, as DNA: TGTGCCAGCAGCCAGGAACGACAGGGGAGCTATGGCTACACCTTC.

CDR3 DNA: TGTGCCAGCAGGGGTCTAGCGGGAGTGAGACTCTACGAGCAGTACTTC. As protein: CASRGLAGVRLYEQYF. This chain links TRBV28 with TRBJ2-7; the match to TRBD2 covers 10 bases. Germline V gene lookup returns CDR1 MDHEN and CDR2 SYDVKM. CDR3 length equals 16 residues. The J segment lost 3 bases and the V segment lost 6 bases, leaving 11 bases of the junction unmatched.

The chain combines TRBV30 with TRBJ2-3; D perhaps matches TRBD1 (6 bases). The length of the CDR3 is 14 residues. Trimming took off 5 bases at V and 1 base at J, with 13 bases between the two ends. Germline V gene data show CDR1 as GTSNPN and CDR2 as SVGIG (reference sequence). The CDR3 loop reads CAWGGQLGTDTQYF. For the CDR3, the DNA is TGTGCCTGGGGAGGACAGTTGGGCACAGATACGCAGTATTTT.

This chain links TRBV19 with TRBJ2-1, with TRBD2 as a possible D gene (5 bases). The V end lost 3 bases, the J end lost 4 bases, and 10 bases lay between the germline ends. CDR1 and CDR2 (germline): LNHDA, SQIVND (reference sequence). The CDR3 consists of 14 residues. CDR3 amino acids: CASSILTTYNEQFF. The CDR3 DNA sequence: TGTGCCAGTAGTATTCTGACTACATACAATGAGCAGTTCTTC.

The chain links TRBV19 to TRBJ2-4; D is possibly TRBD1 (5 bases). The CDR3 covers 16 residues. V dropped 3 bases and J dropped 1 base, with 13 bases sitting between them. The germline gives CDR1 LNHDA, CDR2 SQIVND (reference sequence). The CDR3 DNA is TGTGCCAGTAGTATCTCGGGCAGGGCTGCCAAAAACATTCAGTACTTC. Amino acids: CASSISGRAAKNIQYF.

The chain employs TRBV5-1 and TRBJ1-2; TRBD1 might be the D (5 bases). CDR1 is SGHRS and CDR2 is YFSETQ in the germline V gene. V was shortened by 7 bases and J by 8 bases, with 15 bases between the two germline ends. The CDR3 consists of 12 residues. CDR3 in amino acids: CASFGDSGGYTF. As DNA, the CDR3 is TGCGCCAGCTTCGGGGACTCGGGAGGCTACACCTTC.

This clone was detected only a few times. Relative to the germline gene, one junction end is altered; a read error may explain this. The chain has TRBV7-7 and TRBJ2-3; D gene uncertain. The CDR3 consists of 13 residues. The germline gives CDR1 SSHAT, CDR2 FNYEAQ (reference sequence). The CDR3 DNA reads TGTGCTAGCAGCTTCTCCAGCACAGATACGCAGTATTTT. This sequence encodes CASSFSSTDTQYF.

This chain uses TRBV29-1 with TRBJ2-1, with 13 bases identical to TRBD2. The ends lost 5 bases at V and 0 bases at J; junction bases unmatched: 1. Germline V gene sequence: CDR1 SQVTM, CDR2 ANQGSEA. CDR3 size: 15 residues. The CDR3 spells CSVRTSGSSYNEQFF. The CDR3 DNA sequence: TGCAGCGTTCGGACTAGCGGGAGCTCCTACAATGAGCAGTTCTTC.

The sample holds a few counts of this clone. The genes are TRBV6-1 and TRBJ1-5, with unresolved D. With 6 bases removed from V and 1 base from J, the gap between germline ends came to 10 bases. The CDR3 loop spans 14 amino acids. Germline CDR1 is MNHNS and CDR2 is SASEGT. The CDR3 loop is CASSSKQSNQPQHF. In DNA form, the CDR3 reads TGTGCCAGCAGCTCGAAACAGAGCAATCAGCCCCAGCATTTT.

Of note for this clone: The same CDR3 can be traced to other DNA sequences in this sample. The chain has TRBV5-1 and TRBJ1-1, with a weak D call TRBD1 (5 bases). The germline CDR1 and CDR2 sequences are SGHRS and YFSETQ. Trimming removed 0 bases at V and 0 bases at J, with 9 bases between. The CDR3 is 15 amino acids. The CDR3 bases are TGCGCCAGCAGCTTGGGACAGATCATGAACACTGAAGCTTTCTTT. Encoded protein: CASSLGQIMNTEAFF.

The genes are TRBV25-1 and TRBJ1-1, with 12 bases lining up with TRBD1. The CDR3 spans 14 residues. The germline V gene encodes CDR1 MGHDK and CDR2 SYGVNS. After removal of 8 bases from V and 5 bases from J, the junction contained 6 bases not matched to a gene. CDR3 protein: CASVGTGGQTEAFF. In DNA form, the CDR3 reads TGTGCCAGCGTTGGGACAGGGGGCCAGACTGAAGCTTTCTTT.

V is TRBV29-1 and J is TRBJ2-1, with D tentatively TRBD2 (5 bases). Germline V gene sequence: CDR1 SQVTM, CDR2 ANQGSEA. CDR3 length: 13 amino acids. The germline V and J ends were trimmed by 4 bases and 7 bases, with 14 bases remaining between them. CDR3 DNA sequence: TGCAGCGTTGCGGCTAGCTCGGGGAATGAGCAGTTCTTC. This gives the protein CSVAASSGNEQFF.

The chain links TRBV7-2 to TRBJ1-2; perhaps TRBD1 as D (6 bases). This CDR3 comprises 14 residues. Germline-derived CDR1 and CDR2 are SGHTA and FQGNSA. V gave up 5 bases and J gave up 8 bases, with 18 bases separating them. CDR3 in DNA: TGTGCCAGCAGCCCCCGGGGGGCACAGGAGGGCTACACCTTC. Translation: CASSPRGAQEGYTF.